In its sample, the clone carrying this T cell receptor (beta chain) was seen many times. The antigen remains unidentified. The sample originates from a study of response to subunit inactivated influenza vaccine. CDR3 length: 15 residues. V trimming: 6 bases; J trimming: 3 bases; junction bases outside the gene matches: 13. The germline V gene has CDR1 SQVTM and CDR2 ANQGSEA. TCRdb fed the RT-PCR reads into MiXCR, producing one record per CDR3 protein. The data show approximately 570,000 distinct CDR3 sequences, approximately 7.7% seen once. General study results and limits: The authors offered the suggestion that each seasonal influenza vaccination recruits few new T cells.

The clonotype was recovered from a man between 50 and 70 years old who received an inactivated influenza vaccine. Sequencing used PBMCs from blood, obtained 23 to 25 months after vaccination. The chain is built from TRBV29-1 and TRBJ1-2, with TRBD1 matching over 7 bases. DNA of the CDR3: TGCAGCGTCGCACCTTCCAGGGGGTTTTACTATGGCTACACCTTC. As protein: CSVAPSRGFYYGYTF.